The 25 T cell receptor beta chains presented below share a single source sample, sequenced in a study of blood T cell repertoires in COVID-19. TCRdb's copy holds only in-frame clones and misses some; the assay was immunoSEQ multiplex PCR. The sample records 200,000 to 250,000 clones, around 88% being singletons. Sequencing was performed on peripheral blood. All receptors derive from a woman in her thirties with COVID-19, enrolled during active disease.

This chain joins TRBV18 and TRBJ2-3; 8 bases agree with TRBD1. Germline loops: CDR1 KGHSH, CDR2 LQKENI. The V and J ends lost 1 base and 2 bases, in that order; junction bases with no gene match: 5. The CDR3 has 16 residues. Written as DNA, the CDR3 is TGTGCCAGCTCACCACGAGGGACAGGCTCCACAGATACGCAGTATTTT. This gives the protein CASSPRGTGSTDTQYF.

This clone was counted once. The chain combines TRBV13 with TRBJ2-2; D not resolved. The CDR3 has 12 residues. The V gene lost 4 bases and the J gene lost 8 bases, with 8 bases spanning the gap. The germline CDR1 and CDR2 sequences are PRHDT and FYEKMQ (reference sequence). CDR3 region: CASSYDKGELFF. The CDR3, as DNA: TGTGCCAGCAGCTATGACAAAGGGGAGCTGTTTTTT.

The rearrangement joins TRBV19 to TRBJ2-5; 7 bases align to TRBD2. There are 15 residues in the CDR3. V was pared by 2 bases and J by 1 base, with 4 bases of the junction left unmatched. Germline CDR1 is LNHDA and CDR2 is SQIVND (reference sequence). In DNA form, the CDR3 reads TGTGCCAGTAGTATACGAGCGGGAAGCCAAGAGACCCAGTACTTC. It specifies CASSIRAGSQETQYF.

CDR3 nucleotides: TGTGCCAGCAGCCAAGACAGGGATAGGTACAATGAGCAGTTCTTC. Protein: CASSQDRDRYNEQFF. The rearrangement uses TRBV4-2 and TRBJ2-1; D perhaps matches TRBD1 (5 bases). The germline V gene has CDR1 LGHNA and CDR2 YNFKEQ. The CDR3 covers 15 residues. The V gene lost 0 bases and the J gene lost 4 bases, with 10 bases spanning the gap.

A note on this clone: It is unclear where the CDR3 begins or ends on the DNA, so no DNA is shown, and the CDR3 is as TCRdb lists it. This chain connects TRBV10-3 to TRBJ1-3. The germline V gene has CDR1 ENHRY and CDR2 SYGVKD. The CDR3 totals 14 residues, both ends included. The CDR3 spells CAIFGQGGGNTIYF.

This clone was counted a single time. The chain has TRBV6-5 and TRBJ2-7; D perhaps matches TRBD2 (5 bases). Germline assignment: CDR1 MNHEY and CDR2 SVGAGI. V shed 2 bases and J shed 7 bases, with 12 bases lying between them. The CDR3 runs to 13 residues. CDR3 nucleotide sequence: TGTGCCAGCAGTTACGCCCGGGGTCGTGAGCAGTACTTC. This sequence encodes CASSYARGREQYF.

V is TRBV28 and J is TRBJ1-2; 9 bases fit TRBD1. There are 16 residues in the CDR3. V gave up 5 bases and J gave up 5 bases; unmatched junction bases: 12. Looked up from germline, CDR1 is MDHEN and CDR2 is SYDVKM. CDR3 sequence (DNA): TGTGCCAGCAGTCCGACCGGACAGGGGCTTGAGTATGGCTACACCTTC. It encodes CASSPTGQGLEYGYTF.

This clone was seen just once. The chain carries TRBV11-2 and TRBJ1-2; D is possibly TRBD1 (5 bases). Germline V gene lookup returns CDR1 SGHAT and CDR2 FQNNGV. V was trimmed by 5 bases and J by 3 bases, leaving 16 bases between them. The CDR3 length is 15 residues. The CDR3 DNA sequence: TGTGCCAGCAGCGGGATATCAGGGACTGACTATGGCTACACCTTC. As protein: CASSGISGTDYGYTF.

The table lists this clone with a few counts. The rearrangement uses TRBV6-5 and TRBJ2-1, with 10 bases that match TRBD2. Trimming at V came to 5 bases and at J to 3 bases, leaving 4 bases not matched to a gene. CDR1 and CDR2 from the germline V gene are MNHEY and SVGAGI. The CDR3 runs 15 residues. DNA of the CDR3: TGTGCCAGCAGTCCAGGGACTAGCGACTACAATGAGCAGTTCTTC. Protein sequence: CASSPGTSDYNEQFF.

The chain links TRBV12-3 or TRBV12-4 to TRBJ2-5, with a tentative D call TRBD2 (5 bases). V was pared by 8 bases and J by 4 bases, with 11 bases between. CDR3 length equals 12 residues. CDR3 in amino acids: CASSPGSETQYF. The CDR3 region has the DNA TGTGCCAGCTCACCGGGGTCAGAGACCCAGTACTTC.

This clone has more than one count but fewer than ten. The chain has TRBV5-1 and TRBJ2-7; 7 nucleotides align to TRBD1. Per germline, CDR1 SGHRS and CDR2 YFSETQ. The CDR3 consists of 15 residues. V lost 0 bases and J lost 2; bases outside the gene matches: 5. The CDR3 sequence is CASSLGQGWTYEQYV. The CDR3 DNA reads as TGCGCCAGCAGCTTGGGACAGGGTTGGACCTACGAGCAGTACGTC.

J is TRBJ2-2 and V is TRBV7-2, with 7 bases fitting TRBD1. The CDR3 spans 15 residues. The J segment lost 4 bases and the V segment lost 1 base, leaving 3 bases of the junction unmatched. Germline V lookup: CDR1 SGHTA, CDR2 FQGNSA. The CDR3 loop reads CASSLGQGPTGELFF. The CDR3 nucleotides read TGTGCCAGCAGCTTAGGACAGGGTCCCACCGGGGAGCTGTTTTTT.

The chain is built from TRBV6-5 and TRBJ1-1, with 7 bases aligning to TRBD1. V shed 4 bases, J shed 6 bases, and the junction held 8 bases outside the gene matches. This CDR3 comprises 14 residues. Germline V gene data show CDR1 as MNHEY and CDR2 as SVGAGI. This CDR3 reads CASSSADRTPEAFF. In DNA, the CDR3 is TGTGCCAGCAGTTCCGCGGACAGGACCCCTGAAGCTTTCTTT.

The chain couples TRBV9 to TRBJ2-5; 9 nucleotides match TRBD2. The CDR3 is 16 residues long. Germline CDR1 is SGDLS and CDR2 is YYNGEE. V was clipped by 0 bases and J by 1 base; unmatched bases: 4. The CDR3 sequence: CASSVGPSGTQETQYF. The CDR3 DNA reads TGTGCCAGCAGCGTAGGGCCTAGCGGGACCCAAGAGACCCAGTACTTC.

The V gene is TRBV5-5, the J gene TRBJ1-1; D might be TRBD1 (6 bases). Germline CDR1 SGHKS, CDR2 YYEKEE (reference sequence). The germline V and J ends were trimmed by 4 bases and 1 base, with 17 bases remaining between them. The CDR3 loop spans 16 amino acids. CDR3 nucleotides: TGTGCCAGCAGCCATGGGGGGGCAGGCACGAACACTGAAGCTTTCTTT. Residues: CASSHGGAGTNTEAFF.

The V and J genes are TRBV19 and TRBJ1-5; the match to TRBD1 covers 9 bases. This CDR3 is built from 15 residues. Germline CDR1 reads LNHDA; CDR2 reads SQIVND (reference sequence). The V and J ends lost 1 base and 5 bases, in that order; junction bases with no gene match: 3. DNA for the CDR3: TGTGCCAGTAGTATAGGGACAGGGGCCCATCAGCCCCAGCATTTT. Amino acids: CASSIGTGAHQPQHF. The complete variable domain, with remaining parts taken from reference TRBV19 and TRBJ1-5, reads DGGITQSPKYLFRKEGQNVTLSCEQNLNHDAMYWYRQDPGQGLRLIYYSQIVNDFQKGDIAEGYSVSREKKESFPLTVTSAQKNPTAFYLCASSIGTGAHQPQHFGDGTRLSIL.

The chain uses TRBV28 and TRBJ1-2; no firm D call. The CDR3 runs to 15 residues. V lost 1 base to trimming and J lost 4 bases, with 13 bases between them. CDR1 is MDHEN and CDR2 is SYDVKM in the germline V gene. CDR3: CASSLSPAAGYGYTF. CDR3 nucleotides: TGTGCCAGCAGTTTATCACCAGCAGCAGGCTATGGCTACACCTTC.

This rearrangement joins TRBV7-2 to TRBJ2-4; the D gene is possibly TRBD2 (6 bases). The CDR3 length is 16 residues. Trimming removed 1 base at V and 0 bases at J, with 10 bases between. Germline V CDR1 and CDR2: SGHTA, FQGNSA. The CDR3 region is CASSLGGAEAKNIQYF. The CDR3 bases are TGTGCCAGCAGCTTAGGCGGGGCGGAAGCCAAAAACATTCAGTACTTC.

The chain has TRBV7-9 and TRBJ2-1; 7 bases line up with TRBD2. J was trimmed by 1 base and V by 1 base; bases with no gene match: 4. The CDR3 covers 16 residues. Germline loops: CDR1 SEHNR, CDR2 FQNEAQ (reference sequence). The CDR3 DNA is TGTGCCAGCAGCTTAGATGCGGGAGTTTCCTACAATGAGCAGTTCTTC. It translates to CASSLDAGVSYNEQFF.

This chain joins TRBV27 and TRBJ2-7, with TRBD1 identical over 10 bases. J gave up 0 bases and V 11 bases, and 7 bases lay outside the gene matches. There are 14 residues in the CDR3. The germline CDR1 and CDR2 sequences are MNHEY and SMNVEV (reference sequence). The CDR3 region has the DNA TGTGCCTCCAAGGGGACAGGGGTCTCCTACGAGCAGTACTTC. Translation: CASKGTGVSYEQYF.

V usage is TRBV2 and J usage is TRBJ2-5, with 8 bases that match TRBD2. CDR1 and CDR2 from the germline V gene are SNHLY and FYNNEI. The CDR3 is made up of 17 amino acids. Trimming took 0 bases from V and 4 from J; bases not matched to a gene: 10. The CDR3 here is CASSEAKGGGILETQYF. The CDR3 coding sequence is TGTGCCAGCAGTGAAGCTAAGGGCGGGGGGATCCTAGAGACCCAGTACTTC.

The rearrangement joins TRBV11-3 to TRBJ1-2, with 7 nucleotides matching TRBD1. Germline V gives CDR1 SGHNT, CDR2 YENEEA. V lost 3 bases to trimming and J lost 7 bases; unmatched junction nucleotides: 8. The CDR3 sequence is 14 residues long. The CDR3: CASSFGHGQAGYTF. The CDR3 DNA is TGTGCCAGCAGCTTTGGGCATGGACAGGCTGGCTACACCTTC.

There are a few counts of this clone. V gene TRBV27 combines with J gene TRBJ1-1, with TRBD1 matching 7 bases. J lost 3 bases, V lost 1 base, and 8 bases had no gene match. Per the germline V gene, CDR1 is MNHEY and CDR2 is SMNVEV (reference sequence). This CDR3 has 16 residues. The CDR3 DNA follows: TGTGCCAGCAGTTTATTAGGCAGGGGGGAACACACTGAAGCTTTCTTT. This sequence encodes CASSLLGRGEHTEAFF.

The V gene is TRBV4-3, the J gene TRBJ1-5; no clear D. Germline V gene lookup returns CDR1 LGHNA and CDR2 YSLEER. The V end lost 1 base, the J end lost 3 bases, and 4 bases lay between the germline ends. CDR3 length equals 13 residues. The CDR3 DNA reads as TGCGCCAGCAGCCAAGGTCTCAATCAGCCCCAGCATTTT. It is translated as CASSQGLNQPQHF.

The chain employs TRBV27 and TRBJ2-5; 10 bases align to TRBD2. Trimming removed 5 bases from V and 1 base from J; junction bases left unmatched: 4. Per germline, CDR1 MNHEY and CDR2 SMNVEV (reference sequence). The CDR3 extends over 15 amino acids. CDR3 nucleotides: TGTGCCAGCAGTAGCGGGGGGGCCGGCCAAGAGACCCAGTACTTC. Its protein product is CASSSGGAGQETQYF.